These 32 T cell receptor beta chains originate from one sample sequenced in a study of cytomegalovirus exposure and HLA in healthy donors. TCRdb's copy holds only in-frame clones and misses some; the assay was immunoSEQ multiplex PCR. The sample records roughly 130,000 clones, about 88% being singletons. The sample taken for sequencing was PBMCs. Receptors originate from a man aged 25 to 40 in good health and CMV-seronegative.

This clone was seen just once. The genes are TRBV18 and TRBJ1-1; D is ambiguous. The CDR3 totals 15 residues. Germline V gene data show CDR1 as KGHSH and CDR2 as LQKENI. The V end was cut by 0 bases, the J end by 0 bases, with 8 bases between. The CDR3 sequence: CASSPPFPVNTEAFF. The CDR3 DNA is TGTGCCAGCTCACCACCCTTCCCCGTGAACACTGAAGCTTTCTTT.

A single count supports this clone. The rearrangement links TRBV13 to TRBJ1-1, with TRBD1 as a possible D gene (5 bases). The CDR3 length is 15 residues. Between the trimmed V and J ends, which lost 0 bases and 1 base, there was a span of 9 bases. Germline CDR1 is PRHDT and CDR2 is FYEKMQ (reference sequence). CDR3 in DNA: TGTGCCAGCAGCTTAGGGACCGGGGGGAACACTGAAGCTTTCTTT. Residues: CASSLGTGGNTEAFF.

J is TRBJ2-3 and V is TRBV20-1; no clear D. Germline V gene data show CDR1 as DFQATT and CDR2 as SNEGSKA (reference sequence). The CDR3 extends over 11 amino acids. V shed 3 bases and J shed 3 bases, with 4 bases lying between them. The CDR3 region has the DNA TGCAGTGCTAGTCAAACAGATACGCAGTATTTT. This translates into CSASQTDTQYF.

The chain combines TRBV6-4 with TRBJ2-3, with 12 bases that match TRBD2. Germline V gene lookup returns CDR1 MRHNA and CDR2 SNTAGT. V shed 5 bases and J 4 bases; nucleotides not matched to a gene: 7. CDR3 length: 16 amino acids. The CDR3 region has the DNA TGTGCCAGCAGTCCGGAAGGACTAGCGGGATCAGATACGCAGTATTTT. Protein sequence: CASSPEGLAGSDTQYF.

For the CDR3, the DNA is TGTGCCAGCAGTGATATCGCCGACAGGCGCTACACCTTC. Its translation: CASSDIADRRYTF. The rearrangement links TRBV6-1 to TRBJ1-2; TRBD1 might be the D (6 bases). Germline V gene lookup returns CDR1 MNHNS and CDR2 SASEGT. The CDR3 length is 13 residues. Trimming removed 3 bases at V and 9 bases at J, with 14 bases between.

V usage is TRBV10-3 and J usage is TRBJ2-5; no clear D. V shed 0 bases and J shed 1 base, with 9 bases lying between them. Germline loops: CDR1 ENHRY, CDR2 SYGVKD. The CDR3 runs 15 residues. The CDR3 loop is CAISESREAQETQYF. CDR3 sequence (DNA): TGTGCCATCAGTGAGTCGAGAGAGGCCCAAGAGACCCAGTACTTC.

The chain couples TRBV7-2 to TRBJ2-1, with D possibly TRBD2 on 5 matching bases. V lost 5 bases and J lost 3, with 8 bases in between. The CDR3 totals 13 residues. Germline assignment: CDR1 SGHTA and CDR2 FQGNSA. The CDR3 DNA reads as TGTGCCAGCAGCAGCGGACTCTACAATGAGCAGTTCTTC. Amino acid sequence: CASSSGLYNEQFF.

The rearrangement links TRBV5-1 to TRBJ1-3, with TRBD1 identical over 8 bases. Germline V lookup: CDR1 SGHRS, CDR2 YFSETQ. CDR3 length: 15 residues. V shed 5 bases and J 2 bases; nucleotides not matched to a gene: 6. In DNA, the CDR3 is TGCGCCAGCAGTCAAGACAGGGGACCTGGAAACACCATATATTTT. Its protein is CASSQDRGPGNTIYF.

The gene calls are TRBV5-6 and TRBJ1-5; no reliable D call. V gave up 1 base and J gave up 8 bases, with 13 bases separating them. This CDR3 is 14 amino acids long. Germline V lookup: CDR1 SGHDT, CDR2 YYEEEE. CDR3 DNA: TGTGCCAGCAGCTTGAGTCCCGCCTCAGAGCCCCAGCATTTT. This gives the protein CASSLSPASEPQHF.

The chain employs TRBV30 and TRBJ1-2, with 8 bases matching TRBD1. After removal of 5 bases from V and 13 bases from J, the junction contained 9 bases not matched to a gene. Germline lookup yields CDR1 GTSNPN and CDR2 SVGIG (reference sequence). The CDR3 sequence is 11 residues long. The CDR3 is CAWARQGYSTF. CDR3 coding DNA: TGTGCCTGGGCCAGACAGGGGTATTCCACCTTC.

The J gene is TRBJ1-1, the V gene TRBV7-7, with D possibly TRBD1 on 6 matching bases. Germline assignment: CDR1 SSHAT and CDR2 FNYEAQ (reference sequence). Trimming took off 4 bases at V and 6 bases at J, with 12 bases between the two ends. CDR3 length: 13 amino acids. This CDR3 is CASSSIQGAEAFF. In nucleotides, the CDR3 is TGTGCCAGCAGCTCCATACAGGGAGCTGAAGCTTTCTTT.

This CDR3 is CASSGRSDEQYF. The CDR3 DNA reads as TGCGCCAGCAGCGGCAGGTCCGACGAGCAGTACTTC. The rearrangement uses TRBV4-1 and TRBJ2-7, with D hard to call. Trimming removed 5 bases at V and 5 bases at J, with 10 bases between. The germline V gene encodes CDR1 MGHRA and CDR2 YSYEKL. This CDR3 is built from 12 residues.

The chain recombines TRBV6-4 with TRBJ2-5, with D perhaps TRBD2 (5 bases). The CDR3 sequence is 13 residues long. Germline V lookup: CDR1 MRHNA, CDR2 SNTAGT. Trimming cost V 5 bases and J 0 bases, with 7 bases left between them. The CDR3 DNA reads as TGTGCCAGCAGTAAGGACTACCAAGAGACCCAGTACTTC. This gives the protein CASSKDYQETQYF.

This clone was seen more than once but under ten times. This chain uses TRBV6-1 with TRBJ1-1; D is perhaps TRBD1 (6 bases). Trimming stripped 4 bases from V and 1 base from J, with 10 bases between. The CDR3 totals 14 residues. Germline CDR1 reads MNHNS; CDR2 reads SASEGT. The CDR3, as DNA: TGTGCCAGCAGTGGGCGCAGGGGGAACACTGAAGCTTTCTTT. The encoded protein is CASSGRRGNTEAFF.

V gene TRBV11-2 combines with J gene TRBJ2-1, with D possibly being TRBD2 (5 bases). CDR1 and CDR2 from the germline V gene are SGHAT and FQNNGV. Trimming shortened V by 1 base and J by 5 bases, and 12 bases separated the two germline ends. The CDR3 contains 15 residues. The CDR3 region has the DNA TGTGCCAGCAGCTTAGGGACTCGGACCCACAATGAGCAGTTCTTC. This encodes CASSLGTRTHNEQFF.

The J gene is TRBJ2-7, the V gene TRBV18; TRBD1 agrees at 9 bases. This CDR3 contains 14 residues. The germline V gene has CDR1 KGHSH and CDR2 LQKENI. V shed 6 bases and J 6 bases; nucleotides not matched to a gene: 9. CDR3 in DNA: TGTGCCAGCTCCCACCGGGACAGGGTTGGCGAGCAGTACTTC. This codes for CASSHRDRVGEQYF.

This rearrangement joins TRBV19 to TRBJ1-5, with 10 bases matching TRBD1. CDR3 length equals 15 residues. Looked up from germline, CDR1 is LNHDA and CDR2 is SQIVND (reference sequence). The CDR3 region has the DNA TGTGGCACCGACCCGACAGGGGGCCCGAATCAGCCCCAGCATTTT. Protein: CGTDPTGGPNQPQHF.

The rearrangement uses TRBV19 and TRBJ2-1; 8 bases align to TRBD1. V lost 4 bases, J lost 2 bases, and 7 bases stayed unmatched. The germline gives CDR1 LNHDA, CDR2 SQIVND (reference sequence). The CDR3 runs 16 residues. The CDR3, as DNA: TGTGCCAGTAGTACAAGAACAGGGGGAACCTACAATGAGCAGTTCTTC. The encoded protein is CASSTRTGGTYNEQFF.

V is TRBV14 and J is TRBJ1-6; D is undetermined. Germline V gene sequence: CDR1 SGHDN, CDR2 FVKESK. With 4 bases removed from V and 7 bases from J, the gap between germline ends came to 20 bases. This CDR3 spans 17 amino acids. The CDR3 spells CASSPLDQALRNSPLHF. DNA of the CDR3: TGTGCCAGCAGCCCACTCGATCAAGCCCTTAGAAATTCACCCCTCCACTTT.

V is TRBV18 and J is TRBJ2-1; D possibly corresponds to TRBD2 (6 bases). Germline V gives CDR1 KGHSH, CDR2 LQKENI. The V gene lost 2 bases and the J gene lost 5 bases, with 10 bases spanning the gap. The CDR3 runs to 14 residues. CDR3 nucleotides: TGTGCCAGCTCACCAGTCGGGAGCGACAATGAGCAGTTCTTC. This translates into CASSPVGSDNEQFF.

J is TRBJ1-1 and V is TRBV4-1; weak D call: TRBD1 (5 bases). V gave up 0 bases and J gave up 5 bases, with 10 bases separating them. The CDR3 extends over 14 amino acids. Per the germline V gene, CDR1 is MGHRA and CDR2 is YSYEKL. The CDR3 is CASSQDLRGTEAFF. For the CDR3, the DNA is TGCGCCAGCAGCCAAGATCTTAGGGGAACTGAAGCTTTCTTT.

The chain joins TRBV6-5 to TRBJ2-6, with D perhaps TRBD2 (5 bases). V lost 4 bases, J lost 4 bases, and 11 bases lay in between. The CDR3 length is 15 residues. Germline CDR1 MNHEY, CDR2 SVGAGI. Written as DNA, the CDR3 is TGTGCCAGCAGTTTGGACTGGTCAGGGGCCAACGTCCTGACTTTC. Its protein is CASSLDWSGANVLTF.

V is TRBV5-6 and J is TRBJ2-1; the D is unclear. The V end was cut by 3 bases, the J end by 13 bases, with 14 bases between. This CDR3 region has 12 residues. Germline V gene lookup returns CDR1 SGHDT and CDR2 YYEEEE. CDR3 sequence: CASSSTGYSQFF. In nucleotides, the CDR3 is TGTGCCAGCAGCTCGACTGGATATTCACAGTTCTTC.

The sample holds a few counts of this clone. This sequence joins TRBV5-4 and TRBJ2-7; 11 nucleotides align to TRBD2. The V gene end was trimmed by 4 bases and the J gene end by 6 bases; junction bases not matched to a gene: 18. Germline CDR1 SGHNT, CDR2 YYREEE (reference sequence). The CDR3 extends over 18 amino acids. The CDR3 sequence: CASSPLKVIAGGPGEQYF. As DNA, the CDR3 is TGTGCCAGCAGCCCACTGAAGGTTATAGCGGGAGGGCCGGGCGAGCAGTACTTC.

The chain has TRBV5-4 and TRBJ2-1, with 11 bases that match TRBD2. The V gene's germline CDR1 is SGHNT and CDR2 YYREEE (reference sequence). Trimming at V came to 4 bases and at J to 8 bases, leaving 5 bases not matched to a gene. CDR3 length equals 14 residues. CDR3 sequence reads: CASSILAGEDEQFF. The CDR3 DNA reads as TGTGCCAGCAGCATACTAGCGGGAGAGGATGAGCAGTTCTTC. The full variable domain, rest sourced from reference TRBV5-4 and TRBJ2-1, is ETGVTQSPTHLIKTRGQQVTLRCSSQSGHNTVSWYQQALGQGPQFIFQYYREEENGRGNFPPRFSGLQFPNYSSELNVNALELDDSALYLCASSILAGEDEQFFGPGTRLTVL.

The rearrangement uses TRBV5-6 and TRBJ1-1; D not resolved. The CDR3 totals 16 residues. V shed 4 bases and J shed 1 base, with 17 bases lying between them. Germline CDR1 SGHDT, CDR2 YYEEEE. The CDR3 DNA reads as TGTGCCAGCAGCCCCTCCTTATCTGGGAGGAACACTGAAGCTTTCTTT. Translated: CASSPSLSGRNTEAFF.

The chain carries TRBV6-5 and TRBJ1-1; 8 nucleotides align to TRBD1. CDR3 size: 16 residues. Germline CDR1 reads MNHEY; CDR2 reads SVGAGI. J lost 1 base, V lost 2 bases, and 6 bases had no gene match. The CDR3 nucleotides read TGTGCCAGCAGTTACGGACAGGGATTAGGGAACACTGAAGCTTTCTTT. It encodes CASSYGQGLGNTEAFF.

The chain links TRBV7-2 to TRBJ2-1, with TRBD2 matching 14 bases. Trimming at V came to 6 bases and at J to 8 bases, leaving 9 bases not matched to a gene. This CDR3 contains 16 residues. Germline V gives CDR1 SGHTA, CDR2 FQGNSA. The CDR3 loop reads CASSTGTSGRIYEQFF. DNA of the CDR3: TGTGCCAGCAGTACCGGGACTAGCGGGAGAATCTATGAGCAGTTCTTC.

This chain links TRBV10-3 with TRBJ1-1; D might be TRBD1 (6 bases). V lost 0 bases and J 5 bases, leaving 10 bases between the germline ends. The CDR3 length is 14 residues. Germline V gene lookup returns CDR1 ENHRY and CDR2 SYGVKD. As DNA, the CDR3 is TGTGCCATCAGTGAGTCGGGGGGGCGGACTGAAGCTTTCTTT. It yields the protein CAISESGGRTEAFF.

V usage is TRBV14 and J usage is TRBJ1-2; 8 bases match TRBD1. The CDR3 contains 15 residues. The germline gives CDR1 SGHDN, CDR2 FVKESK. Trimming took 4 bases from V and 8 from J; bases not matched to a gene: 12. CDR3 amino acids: CASSLEPTGDYGYTF. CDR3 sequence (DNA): TGTGCCAGCAGCCTGGAGCCGACAGGGGATTACGGCTACACCTTC.

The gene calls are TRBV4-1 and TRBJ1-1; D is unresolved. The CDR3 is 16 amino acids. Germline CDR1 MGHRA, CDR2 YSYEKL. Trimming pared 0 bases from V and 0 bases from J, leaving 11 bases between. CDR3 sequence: CASSQERFAVNTEAFF. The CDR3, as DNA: TGCGCCAGCAGCCAAGAAAGATTCGCGGTGAACACTGAAGCTTTCTTT.

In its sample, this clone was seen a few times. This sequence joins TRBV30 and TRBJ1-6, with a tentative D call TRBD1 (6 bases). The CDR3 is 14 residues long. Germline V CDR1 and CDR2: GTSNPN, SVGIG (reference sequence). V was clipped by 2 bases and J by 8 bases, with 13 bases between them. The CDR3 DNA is TGTGCCTGGAGTAACCTTAAGGGGGATTCACCCCTCCACTTT. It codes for CAWSNLKGDSPLHF. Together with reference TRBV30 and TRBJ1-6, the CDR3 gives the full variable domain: SQTIHQWPATLVQPVGSPLSLECTVEGTSNPNLYWYRQAAGRGLQLLFYSVGIGQISSEVPQNLSASRPQDRQFILSSKKLLLSDSGFYLCAWSNLKGDSPLHFGNGTRLTVT.